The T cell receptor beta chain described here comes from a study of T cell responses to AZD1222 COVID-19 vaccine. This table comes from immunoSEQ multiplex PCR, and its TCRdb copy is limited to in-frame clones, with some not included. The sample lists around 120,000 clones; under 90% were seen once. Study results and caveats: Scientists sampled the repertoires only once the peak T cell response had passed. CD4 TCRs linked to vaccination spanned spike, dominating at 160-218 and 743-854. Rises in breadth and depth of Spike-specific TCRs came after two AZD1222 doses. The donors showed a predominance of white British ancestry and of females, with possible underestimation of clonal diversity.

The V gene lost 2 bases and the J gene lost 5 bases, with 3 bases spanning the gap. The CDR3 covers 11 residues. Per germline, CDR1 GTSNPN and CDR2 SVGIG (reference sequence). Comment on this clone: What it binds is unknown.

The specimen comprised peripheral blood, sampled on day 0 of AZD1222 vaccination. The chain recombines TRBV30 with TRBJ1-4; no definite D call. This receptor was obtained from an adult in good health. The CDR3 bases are TGTGCCTGGAGTCTGAATGAAAAACTGTTTTTT. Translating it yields CAWSLNEKLFF.